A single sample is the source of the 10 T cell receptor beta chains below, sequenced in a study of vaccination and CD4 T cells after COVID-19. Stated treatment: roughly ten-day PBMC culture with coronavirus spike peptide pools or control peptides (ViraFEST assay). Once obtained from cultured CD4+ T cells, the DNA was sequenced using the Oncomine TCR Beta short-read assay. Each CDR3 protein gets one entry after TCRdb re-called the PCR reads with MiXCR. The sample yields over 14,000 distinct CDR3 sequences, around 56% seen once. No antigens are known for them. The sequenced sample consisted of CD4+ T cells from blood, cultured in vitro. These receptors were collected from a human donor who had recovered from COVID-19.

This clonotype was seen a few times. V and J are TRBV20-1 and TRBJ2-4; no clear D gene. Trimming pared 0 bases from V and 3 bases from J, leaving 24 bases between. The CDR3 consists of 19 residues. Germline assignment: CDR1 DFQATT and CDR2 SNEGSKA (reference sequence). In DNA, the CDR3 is TGCAGTGCTAGAGAATCGGCAGCAATAGTCGGTTTGGGCAAAAACATTCAGTACTTC. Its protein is CSARESAAIVGLGKNIQYF.

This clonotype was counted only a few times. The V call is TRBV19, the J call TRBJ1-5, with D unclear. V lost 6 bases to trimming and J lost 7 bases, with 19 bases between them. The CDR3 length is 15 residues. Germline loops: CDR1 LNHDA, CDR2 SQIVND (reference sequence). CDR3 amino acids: CASRIKGQWEQPQHF. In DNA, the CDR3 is TGTGCCAGTAGGATTAAGGGTCAGTGGGAGCAGCCCCAGCATTTT.

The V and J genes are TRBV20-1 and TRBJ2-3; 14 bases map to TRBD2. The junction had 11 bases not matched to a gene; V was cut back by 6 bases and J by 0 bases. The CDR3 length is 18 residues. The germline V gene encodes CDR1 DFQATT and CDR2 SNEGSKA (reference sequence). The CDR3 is CSANNRLAGGASTDTQYF. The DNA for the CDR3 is TGCAGTGCCAACAATAGACTAGCGGGAGGGGCTAGCACAGATACGCAGTATTTT.

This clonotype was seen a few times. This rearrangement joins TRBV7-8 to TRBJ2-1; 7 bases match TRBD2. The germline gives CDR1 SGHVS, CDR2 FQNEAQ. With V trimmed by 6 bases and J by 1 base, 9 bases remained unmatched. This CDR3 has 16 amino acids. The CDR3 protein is CASRLSGSGSYNEQFF. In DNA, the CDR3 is TGTGCCAGCAGACTATCGGGTAGCGGGTCCTACAATGAGCAGTTCTTC.

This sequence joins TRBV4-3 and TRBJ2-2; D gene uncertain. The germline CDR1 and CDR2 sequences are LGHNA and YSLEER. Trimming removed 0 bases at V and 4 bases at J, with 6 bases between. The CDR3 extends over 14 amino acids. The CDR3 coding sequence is TGCGCCAGCAGCCAAGATATCCGCACCGGGGAGCTGTTTTTT. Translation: CASSQDIRTGELFF.

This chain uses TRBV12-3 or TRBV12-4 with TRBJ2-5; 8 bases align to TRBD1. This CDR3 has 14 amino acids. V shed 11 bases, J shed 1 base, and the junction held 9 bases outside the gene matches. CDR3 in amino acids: CAAARTGFQETQYF. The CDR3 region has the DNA TGTGCCGCAGCAAGGACAGGGTTCCAAGAGACCCAGTACTTC.

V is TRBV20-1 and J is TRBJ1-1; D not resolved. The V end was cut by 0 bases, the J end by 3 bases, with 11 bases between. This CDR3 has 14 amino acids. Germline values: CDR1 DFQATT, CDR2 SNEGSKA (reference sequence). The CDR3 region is CSARDMALDTEAFF. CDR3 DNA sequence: TGCAGTGCTAGAGATATGGCTCTGGACACTGAAGCTTTCTTT.

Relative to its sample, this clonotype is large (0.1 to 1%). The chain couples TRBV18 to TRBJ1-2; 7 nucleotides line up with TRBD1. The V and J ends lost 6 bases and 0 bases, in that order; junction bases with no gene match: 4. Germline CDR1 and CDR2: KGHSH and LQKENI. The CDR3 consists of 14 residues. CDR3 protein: CASSLGQPNYGYTF. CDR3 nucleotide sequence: TGTGCCAGCTCGCTGGGACAGCCTAACTATGGCTACACCTTC.

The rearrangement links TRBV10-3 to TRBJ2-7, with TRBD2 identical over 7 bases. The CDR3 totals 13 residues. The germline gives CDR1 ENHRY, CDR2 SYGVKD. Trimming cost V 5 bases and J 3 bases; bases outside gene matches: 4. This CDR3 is CAISRGVGYEQYF. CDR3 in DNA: TGTGCCATCAGTCGGGGGGTCGGCTACGAGCAGTACTTC.

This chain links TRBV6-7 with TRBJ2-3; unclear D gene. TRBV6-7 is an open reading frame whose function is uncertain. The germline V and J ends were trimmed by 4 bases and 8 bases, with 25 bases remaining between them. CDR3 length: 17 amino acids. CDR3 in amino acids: CASSSPRLNLMLVTQYF. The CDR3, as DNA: TGTGCCAGCAGTTCCCCGCGGCTCAACCTTATGCTGGTTACGCAGTATTTT.